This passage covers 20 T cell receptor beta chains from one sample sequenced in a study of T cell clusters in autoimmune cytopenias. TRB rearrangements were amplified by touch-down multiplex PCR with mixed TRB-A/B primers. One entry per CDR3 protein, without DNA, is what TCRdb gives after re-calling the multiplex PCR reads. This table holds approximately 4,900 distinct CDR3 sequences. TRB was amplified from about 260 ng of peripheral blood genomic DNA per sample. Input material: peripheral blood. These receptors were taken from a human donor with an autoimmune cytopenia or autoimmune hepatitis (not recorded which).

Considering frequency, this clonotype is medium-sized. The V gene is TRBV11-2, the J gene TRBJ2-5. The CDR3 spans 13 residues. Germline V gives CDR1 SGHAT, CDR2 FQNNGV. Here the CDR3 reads CASSLERRETQYF.

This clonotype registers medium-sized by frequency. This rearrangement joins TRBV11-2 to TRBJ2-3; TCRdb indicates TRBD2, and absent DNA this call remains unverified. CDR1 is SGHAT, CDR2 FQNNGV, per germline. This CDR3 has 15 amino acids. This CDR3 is CASSFGGASTDTQYF.

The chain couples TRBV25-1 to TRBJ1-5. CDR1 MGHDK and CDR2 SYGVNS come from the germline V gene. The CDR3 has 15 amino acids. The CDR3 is CASRGGGLGNQPQHF.

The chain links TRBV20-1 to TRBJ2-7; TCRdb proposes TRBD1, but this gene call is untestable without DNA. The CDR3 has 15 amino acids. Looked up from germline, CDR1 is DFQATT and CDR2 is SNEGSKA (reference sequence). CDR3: CSARGGQGSIYEQYF.

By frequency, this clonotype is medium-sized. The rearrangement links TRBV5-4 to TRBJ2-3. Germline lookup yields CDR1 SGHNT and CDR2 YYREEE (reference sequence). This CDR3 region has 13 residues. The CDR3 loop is CASSFSSTDTQYF.

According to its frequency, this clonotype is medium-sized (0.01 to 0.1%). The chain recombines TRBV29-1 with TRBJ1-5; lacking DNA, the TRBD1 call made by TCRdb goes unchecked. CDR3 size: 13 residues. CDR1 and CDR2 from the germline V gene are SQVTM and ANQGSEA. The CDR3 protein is CSAHTGSNQPQHF. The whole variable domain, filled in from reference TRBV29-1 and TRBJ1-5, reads SAVISQKPSRDICQRGTSLTIQCQVDSQVTMMFWYRQQPGQSLTLIATANQGSEATYESGFVIDKFPISRPNLTFSTLTVSNMSPEDSSIYLCSAHTGSNQPQHFGDGTRLSIL.

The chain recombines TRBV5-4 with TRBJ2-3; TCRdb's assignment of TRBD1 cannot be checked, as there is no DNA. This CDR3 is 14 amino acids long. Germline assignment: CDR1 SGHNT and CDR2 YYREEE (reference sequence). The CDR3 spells CASSPGTSKDTQYF.

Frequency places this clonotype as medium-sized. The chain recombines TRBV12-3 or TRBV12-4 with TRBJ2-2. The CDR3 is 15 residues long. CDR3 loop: CASSLLQTDTGELFF.

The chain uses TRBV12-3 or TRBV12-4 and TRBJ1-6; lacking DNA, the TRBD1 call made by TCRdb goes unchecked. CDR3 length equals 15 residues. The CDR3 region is CASSRGTGVNSPLHF.

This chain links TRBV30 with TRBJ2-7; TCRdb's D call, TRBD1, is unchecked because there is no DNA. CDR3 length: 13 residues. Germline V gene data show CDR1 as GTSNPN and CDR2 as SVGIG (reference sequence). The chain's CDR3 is CAWSEGTSYEQYF.

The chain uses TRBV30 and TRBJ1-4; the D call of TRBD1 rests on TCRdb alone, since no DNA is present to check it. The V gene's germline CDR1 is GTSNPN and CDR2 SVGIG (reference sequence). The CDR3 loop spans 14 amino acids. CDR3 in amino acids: CAWSVLSGGPNLFF.

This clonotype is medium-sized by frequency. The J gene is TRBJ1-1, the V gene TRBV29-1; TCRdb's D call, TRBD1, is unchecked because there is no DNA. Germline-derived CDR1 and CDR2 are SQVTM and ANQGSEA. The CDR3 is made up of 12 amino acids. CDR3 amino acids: CSVGQGSTEAFF.

The CDR3 reads CASSLSRGHRPQHF. The rearrangement uses TRBV12-3 or TRBV12-4 and TRBJ1-5; with no DNA, the TCRdb D assignment of TRBD1 cannot be verified. The length of the CDR3 is 14 residues.

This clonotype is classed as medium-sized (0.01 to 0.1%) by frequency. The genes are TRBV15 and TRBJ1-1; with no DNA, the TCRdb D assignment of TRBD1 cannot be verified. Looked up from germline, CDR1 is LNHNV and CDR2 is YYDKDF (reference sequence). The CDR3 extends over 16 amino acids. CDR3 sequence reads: CATSRDYRVMSTEAFF.

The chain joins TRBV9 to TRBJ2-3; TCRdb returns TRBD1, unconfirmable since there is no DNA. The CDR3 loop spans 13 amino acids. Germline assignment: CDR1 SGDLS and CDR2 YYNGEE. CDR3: CASSVPGADTQYF.

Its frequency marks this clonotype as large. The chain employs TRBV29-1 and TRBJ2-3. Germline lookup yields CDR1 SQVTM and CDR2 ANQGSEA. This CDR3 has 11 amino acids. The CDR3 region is CSVGRGDFLDF.

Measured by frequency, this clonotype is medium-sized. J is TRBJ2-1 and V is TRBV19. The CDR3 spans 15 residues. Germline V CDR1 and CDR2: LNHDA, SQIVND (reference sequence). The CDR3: CASSIPNYSYNEQFF.

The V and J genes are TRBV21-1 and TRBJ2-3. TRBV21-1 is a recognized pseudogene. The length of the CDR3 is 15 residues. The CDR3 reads CASSKVRQDTDTQYF.

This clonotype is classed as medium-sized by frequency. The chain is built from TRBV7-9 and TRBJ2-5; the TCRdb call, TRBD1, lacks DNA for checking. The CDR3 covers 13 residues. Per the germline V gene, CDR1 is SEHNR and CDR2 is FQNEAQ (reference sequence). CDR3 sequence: CASSHGPGETQYF.

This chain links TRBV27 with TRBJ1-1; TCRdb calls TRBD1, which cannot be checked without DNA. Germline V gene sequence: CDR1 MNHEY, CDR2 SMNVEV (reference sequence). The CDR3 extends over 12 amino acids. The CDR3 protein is CASSRWGGEAFF.